Each of the 29 T cell receptor beta chains below was sequenced from the same sample in a study of T cell changes during pregnancy in multiple sclerosis (dated by TCRdb to 2018 to 2020). The library was made by the immunoSEQ multiplex PCR assay. TCRdb carries this immuneACCESS record with in-frame sequences only. Its versions omit some clonotypes, under half of them owing to an unresolved V gene in the studies checked, with the rest unexplained. The sample table holds more than 25,000 clones, of which about 91% were seen once. 9.5% to 10% of the sample is in the top ten clones. The sequencing used CD8+ T cells from peripheral blood mononuclear cells, collected in the first trimester of pregnancy. The source is a female donor with multiple sclerosis, enrolled in a pregnancy study.

This sequence joins TRBV4-2 and TRBJ2-7, with 7 bases matching TRBD2. The CDR3 is made up of 15 amino acids. Looked up from germline, CDR1 is LGHNA and CDR2 is YNFKEQ. Losses at the gene ends were 0 bases for V and 2 bases for J; bases not matched to a gene: 4. CDR3: CASSQERLATYEQYF. The CDR3, as DNA: TGTGCCAGCAGCCAAGAAAGACTAGCCACCTACGAGCAGTACTTC.

The chain has TRBV7-9 and TRBJ2-3; 8 bases are a match to TRBD2. V shed 5 bases and J 2 bases; nucleotides not matched to a gene: 9. The CDR3 covers 16 residues. CDR1 is SEHNR and CDR2 is FQNEAQ in the germline V gene (reference sequence). CDR3 in DNA: TGTGCCAGCAGCGCAACTAGCGGAGAGAACACAGATACGCAGTATTTT. This codes for CASSATSGENTDTQYF.

This rearrangement joins TRBV5-4 to TRBJ2-5; 13 bases are shared with TRBD2. In germline, CDR1 is SGHNT, CDR2 YYREEE (reference sequence). Unmatched junction bases numbered 11, after V lost 0 bases and J lost 3 bases. The CDR3 runs 19 residues. CDR3 coding DNA: TGTGCCAGCAGCTTGGCCGGAACTTCACTAGCGGGGGGGAAAGAGACCCAGTACTTC. Translating it yields CASSLAGTSLAGGKETQYF.

The CDR3 loop reads CASSVGGGSDEQFF. The CDR3 DNA reads TGTGCCAGCAGCGTAGGGGGGGGCTCCGATGAGCAGTTCTTC. The chain recombines TRBV9 with TRBJ2-1; D might be TRBD2 (7 bases). Trimming left V 0 bases short and J 8 bases short, with 12 bases between. The CDR3 is 14 amino acids. CDR1 and CDR2 (germline): SGDLS, YYNGEE.

The J gene is TRBJ1-1, the V gene TRBV4-3; TRBD1 might be the D (5 bases). The CDR3 has 13 residues. V lost 4 bases and J 3 bases, leaving 9 bases between the germline ends. Germline V gene sequence: CDR1 LGHNA, CDR2 YSLEER. CDR3: CASSPREHTEAFF. The CDR3 DNA reads TGCGCCAGCAGCCCCAGGGAACACACTGAAGCTTTCTTT.

This clone has just one count. The genes are TRBV5-1 and TRBJ1-2, with D possibly matching TRBD1 (5 bases). V was pared by 0 bases and J by 8 bases, with 17 bases between. Germline CDR1 reads SGHRS; CDR2 reads YFSETQ. This CDR3 region has 15 residues. CDR3 residues: CASSLAIGAGRGYTF. The CDR3 DNA sequence: TGCGCCAGCAGCTTGGCCATTGGGGCAGGCAGGGGCTACACCTTC.

This sequence joins TRBV4-1 and TRBJ2-7; D is ambiguous. The CDR3 covers 14 residues. Trimming shortened V by 0 bases and J by 4 bases, and 10 bases separated the two germline ends. Germline-derived CDR1 and CDR2 are MGHRA and YSYEKL. This CDR3 is CASSQDDSPYEQYF. Written as DNA, the CDR3 is TGCGCCAGCAGCCAAGATGACTCCCCGTACGAGCAGTACTTC.

The chain carries TRBV5-6 and TRBJ2-7; TRBD2 agrees at 9 bases. The V and J ends lost 1 base and 4 bases, in that order; junction bases with no gene match: 3. There are 14 residues in the CDR3. CDR1 is SGHDT, CDR2 YYEEEE, per germline. CDR3 loop: CASSLSGGRYEQYF. For the CDR3, the DNA is TGTGCCAGCAGCTTGAGCGGGGGGAGGTACGAGCAGTACTTC.

V and J are TRBV19 and TRBJ1-1; D remains unclear. The germline V gene has CDR1 LNHDA and CDR2 SQIVND (reference sequence). The CDR3 loop spans 14 amino acids. The V end lost 3 bases, the J end lost 1 base, and 9 bases lay between the germline ends. In nucleotides, the CDR3 is TGTGCCAGTAGTATTCCGGCGGAGAACACTGAAGCTTTCTTT. Encoded protein: CASSIPAENTEAFF.

CDR3 nucleotide sequence: TGCGCCAGCAGCCAAGATCTCGCTAGCGTCGGCGCAGATACGCAGTATTTT. This encodes CASSQDLASVGADTQYF. J is TRBJ2-3 and V is TRBV4-3; the D gene is possibly TRBD2 (6 bases). Germline-derived CDR1 and CDR2 are LGHNA and YSLEER. The CDR3 runs to 17 residues. V shed 0 bases and J shed 4 bases, with 17 bases lying between them.

This clone appeared a few times. The chain has TRBV5-4 and TRBJ2-7, with D perhaps TRBD2 (6 bases). V dropped 4 bases and J dropped 9 bases, with 23 bases sitting between them. The CDR3 length is 15 residues. Germline CDR1 SGHNT, CDR2 YYREEE (reference sequence). The CDR3 region is CASSPARLGPDAQYF. The CDR3 coding sequence is TGTGCCAGCAGCCCGGCGAGACTAGGGCCCGACGCGCAGTACTTC.

The chain joins TRBV5-1 to TRBJ2-1, with D hard to call. Germline V lookup: CDR1 SGHRS, CDR2 YFSETQ. The CDR3 loop spans 13 amino acids. V was clipped by 4 bases and J by 8 bases, with 13 bases between them. This chain's CDR3 is CASSRYKNYEQFF. Written as DNA, the CDR3 is TGCGCCAGCAGCCGTTATAAAAATTATGAGCAGTTCTTC.

Concerning this clone itself: Other DNA sequences in the same sample also yield this CDR3. DNA for the CDR3: TGTGCCTGGGAAACAGGGGAAGGGAAGGAAAAACTGTTTTTT. Translation: CAWETGEGKEKLFF. V usage is TRBV30 and J usage is TRBJ1-4, with 7 bases identical to TRBD1. The CDR3 contains 14 residues. J lost 8 bases, V lost 5 bases, and 11 bases had no gene match. CDR1 and CDR2 from the germline V gene are GTSNPN and SVGIG (reference sequence).

The rearrangement joins TRBV28 to TRBJ1-1; 7 nucleotides match TRBD1. The CDR3 totals 14 residues. Germline V gives CDR1 MDHEN, CDR2 SYDVKM. V shed 6 bases and J 6 bases; nucleotides not matched to a gene: 10. DNA for the CDR3: TGTGCCAGCAGCAAACAGGGGTTTTTCGCTGAAGCTTTCTTT. Translation: CASSKQGFFAEAFF.

The rearrangement joins TRBV6-5 to TRBJ1-1; D gene ambiguous. Trimming removed 0 bases at V and 5 bases at J, with 13 bases between. The CDR3 is made up of 15 amino acids. Germline CDR1 is MNHEY and CDR2 is SVGAGI. The CDR3 DNA reads as TGTGCCAGCAGTTACTCATCCCGGGGTGGGACTGAAGCTTTCTTT. Residues: CASSYSSRGGTEAFF.

The CDR3 protein is CASSPQGVGNSPLHF. CDR3 in DNA: TGTGCCAGCAGCCCCCAGGGGGTAGGGAATTCACCCCTCCACTTT. The rearrangement links TRBV7-9 to TRBJ1-6; 7 bases line up with TRBD1. The V gene end was trimmed by 5 bases and the J gene end by 7 bases; junction bases not matched to a gene: 8. Germline-derived CDR1 and CDR2 are SEHNR and FQNEAQ (reference sequence). The CDR3 is 15 residues long.

The chain combines TRBV7-9 with TRBJ2-1, with D possibly TRBD1 on 5 matching bases. V lost 4 bases, J lost 3 bases, and 13 bases lay in between. The germline gives CDR1 SEHNR, CDR2 FQNEAQ (reference sequence). The CDR3 spans 15 residues. CDR3 amino acids: CASSSDSSIYNEQFF. CDR3 bases: TGTGCCAGCAGCTCCGACAGTTCGATCTACAATGAGCAGTTCTTC.

This clone has at least ten counts. In nucleotides, the CDR3 is TGTGCCAGCAGCCCCCAAGGGAGCGGCGGGGCAGATACGCAGTATTTT. Protein sequence: CASSPQGSGGADTQYF. The gene calls are TRBV14 and TRBJ2-3, with D tentatively TRBD2 (6 bases). Germline V gene lookup returns CDR1 SGHDN and CDR2 FVKESK. The CDR3 consists of 16 residues. V was clipped by 4 bases and J by 4 bases, with 18 bases between them.

The V call is TRBV7-2, the J call TRBJ1-2; D unresolved. Germline V gene data show CDR1 as SGHTA and CDR2 as FQGNSA. The CDR3 has 11 residues. V dropped 8 bases and J dropped 8 bases, with 12 bases sitting between them. Here the CDR3 reads CASPSGRGYTF. CDR3 DNA sequence: TGTGCCAGCCCCTCCGGTCGGGGCTACACCTTC.

This chain joins TRBV9 and TRBJ2-7; TRBD1 is a possible D gene (5 bases). The V and J ends lost 1 base and 5 bases respectively, with 16 bases between them. CDR3 length equals 15 residues. Germline V CDR1 and CDR2: SGDLS, YYNGEE. The CDR3 region is CASSVLSQGFDEQYF. The CDR3 DNA reads TGTGCCAGCAGCGTACTGAGCCAGGGTTTCGACGAGCAGTACTTC.

V usage is TRBV29-1 and J usage is TRBJ2-2; TRBD2 matches 7 bases. Germline lookup yields CDR1 SQVTM and CDR2 ANQGSEA. The CDR3 consists of 14 residues. The J segment lost 1 base and the V segment lost 7 bases, leaving 6 bases of the junction unmatched. CDR3 nucleotides: TGCAGCGCTATTAGCGGGCTGAACACCGGGGAGCTGTTTTTT. It yields the protein CSAISGLNTGELFF.

This clone was counted a few times. The rearrangement joins TRBV5-8 to TRBJ2-1; D is perhaps TRBD2 (6 bases). Germline V gives CDR1 SGHTS, CDR2 YDEGEE. The CDR3 length is 14 residues. The V end was cut by 0 bases, the J end by 7 bases, with 11 bases between. CDR3 in amino acids: CASSLDGGSNEQFF. For the CDR3, the DNA is TGTGCCAGCAGCTTGGACGGGGGTTCGAATGAGCAGTTCTTC.

The rearrangement links TRBV2 to TRBJ2-4; D might be TRBD1 (6 bases). The germline V gene has CDR1 SNHLY and CDR2 FYNNEI. The germline V and J ends were trimmed by 3 bases and 0 bases, with 12 bases remaining between them. The CDR3 spans 16 residues. CDR3 in DNA: TGTGCCAGCAGTGATTGGACAGCTGAAGCCAAAAACATTCAGTACTTC. Amino acid sequence: CASSDWTAEAKNIQYF. The variable domain in full, with the rest retrieved from reference TRBV2 and TRBJ2-4, is EPEVTQTPSHQVTQMGQEVILRCVPISNHLYFYWYRQILGQKVEFLVSFYNNEISEKSEIFDDQFSVERPDGSNFTLKIRSTKLEDSAMYFCASSDWTAEAKNIQYFGAGTRLSVL.

This chain links TRBV27 with TRBJ2-2; no reliable D call. Trimming removed 3 bases from V and 6 bases from J, with 8 bases in between. CDR3 length: 13 amino acids. CDR1 is MNHEY and CDR2 is SMNVEV in the germline V gene (reference sequence). CDR3 nucleotide sequence: TGTGCCAGCAGTTTGTCTCGGGCCGGGGAGCTGTTTTTT. This encodes CASSLSRAGELFF.

The genes are TRBV9 and TRBJ2-1; 7 bases agree with TRBD2. Germline V gene sequence: CDR1 SGDLS, CDR2 YYNGEE. The CDR3 runs to 17 residues. The J segment lost 0 bases and the V segment lost 3 bases, leaving 9 bases of the junction unmatched. The CDR3 loop is CASSAGSSGYSYNEQFF. CDR3 DNA sequence: TGTGCCAGCAGCGCCGGGTCTAGCGGTTACTCCTACAATGAGCAGTTCTTC.

The chain couples TRBV27 to TRBJ2-5, with TRBD2 identical over 8 bases. After removal of 5 bases from V and 4 bases from J, the junction contained 12 bases not matched to a gene. Germline loops: CDR1 MNHEY, CDR2 SMNVEV (reference sequence). This CDR3 is built from 16 residues. The CDR3 protein is CASSPKAGDWIETQYF. The CDR3 DNA reads as TGTGCCAGCAGTCCTAAAGCGGGAGACTGGATAGAGACCCAGTACTTC.

J is TRBJ2-7 and V is TRBV11-2, with TRBD2 matching 7 bases. Germline trimming cut 0 bases from V and 6 bases from J; bases unmatched to any gene: 11. The germline CDR1 and CDR2 sequences are SGHAT and FQNNGV. The CDR3 runs 16 residues. The CDR3: CASSLDRGGSWVEQYF. DNA for the CDR3: TGTGCCAGCAGCTTAGATCGGGGCGGGAGTTGGGTCGAGCAGTACTTC.

The V gene is TRBV11-2, the J gene TRBJ1-1; D gene ambiguous. Germline CDR1 reads SGHAT; CDR2 reads FQNNGV. Trimming stripped 3 bases from V and 0 bases from J, with 11 bases between. The CDR3 contains 15 residues. The CDR3 region is CASSFSYRMNTEAFF. DNA of the CDR3: TGTGCCAGCAGCTTCTCGTACAGAATGAACACTGAAGCTTTCTTT. The variable domain in full, with the rest retrieved from reference TRBV11-2 and TRBJ1-1, is EAGVAQSPRYKIIEKRQSVAFWCNPISGHATLYWYQQILGQGPKLLIQFQNNGVVDDSQLPKDRFSAERLKGVDSTLKIQPAKLEDSAVYLCASSFSYRMNTEAFFGQGTRLTVV.

This clone was detected only a few times. The chain uses TRBV7-3 and TRBJ2-1; TRBD1 matches at 9 bases. Germline V gene lookup returns CDR1 SGHTA and CDR2 FQGTGA. This CDR3 is built from 17 residues. Trimming removed 5 bases from V and 2 bases from J; junction bases left unmatched: 10. CDR3 nucleotides: TGTGCCAGCAGCCTCGAGGACAGGGGAATTACCTACAATGAGCAGTTCTTC. Translation gives CASSLEDRGITYNEQFF.